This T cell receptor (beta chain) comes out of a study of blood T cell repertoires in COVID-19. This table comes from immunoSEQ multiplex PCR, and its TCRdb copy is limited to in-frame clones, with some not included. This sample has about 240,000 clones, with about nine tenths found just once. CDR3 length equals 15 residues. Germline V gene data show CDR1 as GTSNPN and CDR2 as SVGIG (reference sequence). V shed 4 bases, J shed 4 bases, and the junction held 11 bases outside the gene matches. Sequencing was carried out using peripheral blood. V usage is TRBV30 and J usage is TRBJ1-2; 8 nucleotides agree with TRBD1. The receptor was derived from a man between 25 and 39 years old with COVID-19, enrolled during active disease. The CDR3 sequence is CAWTYGQGLSYGYTF. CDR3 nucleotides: TGTGCCTGGACCTACGGACAGGGCCTATCCTATGGCTACACCTTC.